Listed below are T cell receptor beta chains from one sample, sequenced in a study of OX40 agonist ivuxolimab in advanced cancers. Profiling relied on immunoSEQ multiplex PCR, and the TCRdb table lists in-frame clones only, not all of them. The top ten hold about 23% of the sample, which has 14,000 to 15,000 clones, less than 95% seen once. The starting material was CD4+ or CD8+ T cells sorted from blood, obtained in a trial of the OX40 agonist ivuxolimab. The receptors derive from an adult with an advanced solid tumor such as melanoma, head and neck, liver or kidney cancer. CDR3s include the opening cysteine and the closing phenylalanine or tryptophan. The D gene is left open where the match is weak. Part of the rows lack a size; the others show once, few, many or a class for expanded clones.

d_call: TRBD1; clone_size: .; j_call: TRBJ2-3; v_call: TRBV19; cdr3_aa: CASSIGTGATDTQYF; cdr3_nt: TGTGCCAGTAGTATAGGGACAGGGGCCACAGATACGCAGTATTTT
d_call: .; clone_size: few; j_call: TRBJ2-7; v_call: TRBV9; cdr3_aa: CASSATGAGYEQYF; cdr3_nt: TGTGCCAGCAGCGCGACAGGAGCTGGCTACGAGCAGTACTTC
d_call: .; clone_size: .; j_call: TRBJ1-5; v_call: TRBV27; cdr3_aa: CASSIAIGGAQPQHF; cdr3_nt: TGTGCCAGCAGTATCGCAATTGGGGGCGCCCAGCCCCAGCATTTT
d_call: TRBD2; clone_size: .; j_call: TRBJ2-1; v_call: TRBV6-5; cdr3_aa: CASSTTSGDYNEQFF; cdr3_nt: TGTGCCAGCAGTACAACTAGCGGTGATTACAATGAGCAGTTCTTC
d_call: TRBD1; clone_size: .; j_call: TRBJ1-1; v_call: TRBV4-1; cdr3_aa: CASSQRTGDTEAFF; cdr3_nt: TGCGCCAGCAGCCAGAGGACAGGGGACACTGAAGCTTTCTTT
d_call: TRBD2; clone_size: .; j_call: TRBJ2-1; v_call: TRBV11-2; cdr3_aa: CASSFSGIYNEQFF; cdr3_nt: TGTGCCAGCAGCTTTAGCGGGATCTACAATGAGCAGTTCTTC
d_call: .; clone_size: .; j_call: TRBJ2-7; v_call: TRBV19; cdr3_aa: CASSIGSSLYYEQYF; cdr3_nt: TGTGCCAGTAGTATTGGGAGCTCCCTCTACTACGAGCAGTACTTC
d_call: TRBD2; clone_size: .; j_call: TRBJ2-1; v_call: TRBV27; cdr3_aa: CASSLSAGAENEQFF; cdr3_nt: TGTGCCAGCAGTTTATCGGCGGGAGCGGAAAATGAGCAGTTCTTC
d_call: .; clone_size: .; j_call: TRBJ1-5; v_call: TRBV27; cdr3_aa: CASSLSGHSNQPQHF; cdr3_nt: TGTGCCAGCAGTTTATCAGGCCATAGCAATCAGCCCCAGCATTTT
d_call: .; clone_size: once; j_call: TRBJ2-7; v_call: TRBV27; cdr3_aa: CASSLSGPIYEQYF; cdr3_nt: TGTGCCAGCAGTTTGTCGGGACCGATATACGAGCAGTACTTC
d_call: .; clone_size: .; j_call: TRBJ2-3; v_call: TRBV2; cdr3_aa: CASSYRGDTQYF; cdr3_nt: TGTGCCAGCAGTTATAGGGGAGATACGCAGTATTTT
d_call: TRBD1; clone_size: .; j_call: TRBJ1-1; v_call: TRBV7-6; cdr3_aa: CASSLPGQGEAFF; cdr3_nt: TGTGCCAGCAGCTTACCGGGACAGGGTGAAGCTTTCTTT
d_call: .; clone_size: .; j_call: TRBJ1-5; v_call: TRBV10-2; cdr3_aa: CASSFPGDQPQHF; cdr3_nt: TGCGCCAGCAGTTTTCCAGGGGATCAGCCCCAGCATTTT
d_call: .; clone_size: once; j_call: TRBJ2-7; v_call: TRBV6-5; cdr3_aa: CASSYVGTSYEQYF; cdr3_nt: TGTGCCAGCAGTTACGTCGGGACCTCCTACGAGCAGTACTTC
d_call: TRBD1; clone_size: once; j_call: TRBJ2-1; v_call: TRBV7-3; cdr3_aa: CASDQGAGPHNEQFF; cdr3_nt: TGTGCCAGCGACCAGGGGGCCGGTCCCCACAATGAGCAGTTCTTC
d_call: .; clone_size: few; j_call: TRBJ1-2; v_call: TRBV11-2; cdr3_aa: CASSLGTANYGYTF; cdr3_nt: TGTGCCAGCAGCTTAGGGACAGCCAACTATGGCTACACCTTC
d_call: .; clone_size: .; j_call: TRBJ2-1; v_call: TRBV15; cdr3_aa: CATSRERGSYNEQFF; cdr3_nt: TGTGCCACCAGCAGAGAGAGGGGCTCCTACAATGAGCAGTTCTTC
d_call: .; clone_size: .; j_call: TRBJ2-7; v_call: TRBV18; cdr3_aa: CASSVGLLSYEQYF; cdr3_nt: TGTGCCAGCTCAGTAGGTCTCCTTTCCTACGAGCAGTACTTC
d_call: .; clone_size: .; j_call: TRBJ2-7; v_call: TRBV19; cdr3_aa: CASSIGPRYEQYF; cdr3_nt: TGTGCCAGTAGTATAGGGCCCCGCTACGAGCAGTACTTC
d_call: .; clone_size: .; j_call: TRBJ2-7; v_call: TRBV9; cdr3_aa: CASNPSGVGSEQYF; cdr3_nt: TGTGCCAGCAACCCAAGTGGGGTGGGCTCGGAGCAGTACTTC
d_call: TRBD2; clone_size: once; j_call: TRBJ2-7; v_call: TRBV18; cdr3_aa: CASSTLAGENPYEQYF; cdr3_nt: TGTGCCAGCTCAACACTAGCGGGAGAAAACCCCTACGAGCAGTACTTC
d_call: .; clone_size: .; j_call: TRBJ1-1; v_call: TRBV6-1; cdr3_aa: CASSEVMLGHVAFF; cdr3_nt: TGTGCCAGCAGTGAAGTCATGCTCGGACACGTGGCTTTCTTT
d_call: .; clone_size: .; j_call: TRBJ1-5; v_call: TRBV6-6; cdr3_aa: CASSQSAGDPPQHF; cdr3_nt: TGTGCCAGCAGTCAATCGGCAGGGGACCCGCCCCAGCATTTT
d_call: .; clone_size: .; j_call: TRBJ2-7; v_call: TRBV6-5; cdr3_aa: CASSYSGAAYEQYF; cdr3_nt: TGTGCCAGCAGTTACTCGGGCGCGGCTTACGAGCAGTACTTC
d_call: .; clone_size: .; j_call: TRBJ2-3; v_call: TRBV28; cdr3_aa: CASSFDTSMVADTQYF; cdr3_nt: TGTGCCAGCAGTTTCGACACCTCAATGGTTGCAGATACGCAGTATTTT
d_call: .; clone_size: .; j_call: TRBJ2-2; v_call: TRBV9; cdr3_aa: CASTAEGTGELFF; cdr3_nt: TGTGCCAGCACCGCCGAGGGCACCGGGGAGCTGTTTTTT
d_call: TRBD2; clone_size: medium-sized; j_call: TRBJ2-3; v_call: TRBV10-3; cdr3_aa: CAISESGRGTDTQYF; cdr3_nt: TGTGCCATCAGTGAGAGCGGGAGGGGTACAGATACGCAGTATTTT
d_call: TRBD2; clone_size: .; j_call: TRBJ2-7; v_call: TRBV6-9; cdr3_aa: CASSYPASGSYEQYF; cdr3_nt: TGTGCCAGCAGTTATCCGGCTAGCGGGAGCTACGAGCAGTACTTC